This entry is about one TCR beta chain. No antigen is known for it. This record belongs to a study of cytomegalovirus exposure and HLA in healthy donors. Broader study findings: Presence/absence analyses rested on an assumption that sequencing depth was roughly uniform across donors. A list of 164 TCR beta chains associated with cytomegalovirus was given.

The CDR3 runs 17 residues. Germline CDR1 is SGHTA and CDR2 is FQGTGA. Trimming removed 4 bases at V and 1 base at J, with 14 bases between. In the PCR, 60 Vbeta and 13 Jbeta primers were used. Generated by immunoSEQ multiplex PCR, the TCRdb table keeps only in-frame clones and is missing some. The sample yields more than 85,000 clones, 65% to 75% seen once. V gene TRBV7-3 combines with J gene TRBJ2-6, with D possibly matching TRBD1 (6 bases). The clonotype comes from a woman in her late teens or twenties in good health and CMV-seropositive. Sequenced sample: PBMCs. The CDR3 region has the DNA TGTGCCAGCAGCTCCGGGACAAGCCCTTCTGGGGCCAACGTCCTGACTTTC. Translated: CASSSGTSPSGANVLTF.